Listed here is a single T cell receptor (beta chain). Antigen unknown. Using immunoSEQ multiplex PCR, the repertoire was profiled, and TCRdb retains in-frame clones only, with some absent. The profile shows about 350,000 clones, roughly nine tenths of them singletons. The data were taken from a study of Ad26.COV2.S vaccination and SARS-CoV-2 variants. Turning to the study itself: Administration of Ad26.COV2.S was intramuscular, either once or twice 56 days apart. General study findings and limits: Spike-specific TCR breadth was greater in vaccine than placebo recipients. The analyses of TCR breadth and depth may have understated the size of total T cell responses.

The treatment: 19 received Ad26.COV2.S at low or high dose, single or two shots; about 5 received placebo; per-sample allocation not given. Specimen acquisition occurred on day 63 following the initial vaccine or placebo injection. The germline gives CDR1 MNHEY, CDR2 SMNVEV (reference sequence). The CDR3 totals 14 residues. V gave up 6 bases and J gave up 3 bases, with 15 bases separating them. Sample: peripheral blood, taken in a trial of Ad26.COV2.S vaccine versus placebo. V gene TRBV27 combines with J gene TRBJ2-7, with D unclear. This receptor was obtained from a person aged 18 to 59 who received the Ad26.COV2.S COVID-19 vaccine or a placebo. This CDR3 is CASSQGNRHYEQYF. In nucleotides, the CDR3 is TGTGCCAGCAGCCAAGGTAACCGTCACTACGAGCAGTACTTC.